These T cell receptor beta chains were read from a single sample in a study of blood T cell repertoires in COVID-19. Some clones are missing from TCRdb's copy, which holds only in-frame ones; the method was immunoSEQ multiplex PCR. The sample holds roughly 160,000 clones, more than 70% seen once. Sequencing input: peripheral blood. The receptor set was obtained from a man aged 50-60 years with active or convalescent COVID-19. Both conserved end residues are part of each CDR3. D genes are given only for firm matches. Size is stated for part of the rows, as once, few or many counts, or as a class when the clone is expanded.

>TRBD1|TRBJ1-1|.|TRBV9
CASSVGGDRTEAFF
TGTGCCAGCAGCGTAGGGGGGGACAGAACTGAAGCTTTCTTT
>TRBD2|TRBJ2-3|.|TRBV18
CASSLSYGDYSTDTQYF
TGTGCCAGCTCACTCTCATACGGGGACTATAGCACAGATACGCAGTATTTT
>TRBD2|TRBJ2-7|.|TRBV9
CASSVGLAGAHSGEQYF
TGTGCCAGCAGCGTAGGACTAGCGGGGGCACACAGCGGGGAGCAGTACTTC
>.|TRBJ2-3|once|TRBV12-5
CASGLTESTDTQYF
TGTGCTAGTGGTTTGACAGAGAGCACAGATACGCAGTATTTT
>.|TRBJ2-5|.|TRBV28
CASSLPQTGGNTETQYF
TGTGCCAGCAGCCTCCCTCAGACTGGGGGCAATACGGAGACCCAGTACTTC
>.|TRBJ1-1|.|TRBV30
CAWSVLGRGGTEAFF
TGTGCCTGGAGTGTACTCGGCAGGGGAGGGACTGAAGCTTTCTTT
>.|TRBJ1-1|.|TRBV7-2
CASSLRSTEAFF
TGTGCCAGCAGCTTAAGGAGCACTGAAGCTTTCTTT
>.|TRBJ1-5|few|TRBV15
CATSRVGRGINQPQHF
TGTGCCACCAGCAGAGTGGGTCGGGGAATCAATCAGCCCCAGCATTTT
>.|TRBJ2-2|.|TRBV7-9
CASSTSGSFGAGELFF
.
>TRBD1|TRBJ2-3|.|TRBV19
CASRKGAGPDTQYF
TGTGCCAGTAGGAAGGGGGCGGGCCCAGATACGCAGTATTTT
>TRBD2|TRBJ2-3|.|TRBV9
CASTGGAGTDTQYF
TGTGCCAGCACCGGGGGGGCAGGCACAGATACGCAGTATTTT
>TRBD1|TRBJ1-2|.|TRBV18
CASSPRDRDYGYTF
TGTGCCAGCTCACCAAGGGACAGGGACTATGGCTACACCTTC
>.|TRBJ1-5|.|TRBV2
CASSRLRGIYSNQPQHF
TGTGCCAGCAGTCGACTTAGGGGGATTTATAGCAATCAGCCCCAGCATTTT
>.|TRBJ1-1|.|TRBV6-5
CASSYSIREDTEAFF
TGTGCCAGCAGTTACTCGATCCGGGAGGACACTGAAGCTTTCTTT
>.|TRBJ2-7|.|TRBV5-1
CASSLGLGRGYEQYF
TGCGCCAGCAGCTTGGGTCTGGGTAGAGGATACGAGCAGTACTTC
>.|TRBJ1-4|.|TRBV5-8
CASSLGQPRGEKLFF
TGTGCCAGCAGCCTCGGACAGCCAAGGGGCGAAAAACTGTTTTTT
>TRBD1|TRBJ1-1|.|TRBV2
CASSPRQGAYTEAFF
TGTGCCAGCAGTCCGAGACAGGGGGCTTACACTGAAGCTTTCTTT
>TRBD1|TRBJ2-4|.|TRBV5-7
CASSLRDRSMDIQYF
TGTGCCAGCAGCTTGCGGGACAGGTCTATGGACATTCAGTACTTC
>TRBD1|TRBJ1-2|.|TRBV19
CASSLQGIYGYTF
TGTGCCAGTAGCCTACAGGGGATCTATGGCTACACCTTC
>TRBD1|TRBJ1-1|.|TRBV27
CASSLFLTGGTNTEAFF
TGTGCCAGCAGTTTATTCTTAACAGGGGGTACGAACACTGAAGCTTTCTTT
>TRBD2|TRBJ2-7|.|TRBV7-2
CASSSSGGDGLYEQYF
TGTGCCAGCAGCAGTAGCGGGGGGGACGGTCTCTACGAGCAGTACTTC
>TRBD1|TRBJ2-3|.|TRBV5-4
CASSSRTGGVADTQYF
TGTGCCAGCAGCTCCCGGACAGGGGGCGTCGCAGATACGCAGTATTTT
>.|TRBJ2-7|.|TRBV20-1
CSASVRGQKRPF
TGCAGTGCTAGTGTTCGAGGACAGAAACGTCCCTTC
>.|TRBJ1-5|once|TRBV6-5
CASRATSNQPQHF
TGTGCCAGCAGGGCAACTAGCAATCAGCCCCAGCATTTT
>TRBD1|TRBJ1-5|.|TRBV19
CASSMGDRGRVNQPQHF
TGTGCCAGTAGTATGGGGGACAGGGGAAGGGTCAATCAGCCCCAGCATTTT
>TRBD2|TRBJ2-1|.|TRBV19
CASSILASGDNEQFF
TGTGCCAGTAGTATACTTGCTAGCGGGGACAATGAGCAGTTCTTC
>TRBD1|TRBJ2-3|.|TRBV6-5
CASQGQGNSDTQYF
TGTGCCAGCCAAGGACAGGGGAATTCAGATACGCAGTATTTT
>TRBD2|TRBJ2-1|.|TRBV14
CASSREAGVPYNEQFF
TGTGCCAGCAGCCGAGAAGCGGGGGTCCCCTACAATGAGCAGTTCTTC
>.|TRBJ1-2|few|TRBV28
CASRITANYGYTF
TGTGCCAGCAGGATAACAGCTAACTATGGCTACACCTTC
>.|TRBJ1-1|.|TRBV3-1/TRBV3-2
CASSQSGEAFF
TGTGCCAGCAGCCAAAGCGGTGAAGCTTTCTTT
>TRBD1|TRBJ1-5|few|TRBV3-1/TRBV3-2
CASSQGRGQGFQPQHF
TGTGCCAGCAGCCAAGGTAGGGGACAGGGGTTTCAGCCCCAGCATTTT
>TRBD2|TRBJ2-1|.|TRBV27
CASIRLAGGVVEQFF
TGTGCCAGCATACGGCTAGCGGGAGGGGTGGTTGAGCAGTTCTTC
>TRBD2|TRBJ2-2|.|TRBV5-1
CASRGLAENTGELFF
TGCGCCAGCAGAGGACTAGCGGAGAACACCGGGGAGCTGTTTTTT
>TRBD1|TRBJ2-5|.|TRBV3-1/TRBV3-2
CASSQAGTGWQETQYF
TGTGCCAGCAGCCAAGCCGGGACAGGGTGGCAAGAGACCCAGTACTTC
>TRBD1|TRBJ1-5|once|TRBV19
CASKFSWDRAFQPQHF
TGTGCCAGTAAGTTTTCGTGGGACAGGGCTTTTCAGCCCCAGCATTTT
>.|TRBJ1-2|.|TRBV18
CASSPVSGVNGYTF
TGTGCCAGCTCACCAGTATCAGGGGTCAATGGCTACACCTTC
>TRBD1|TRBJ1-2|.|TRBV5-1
CASSVPDRGNYGYTF
TGCGCCAGCTCTGTGCCCGACAGGGGGAATTATGGCTACACCTTC
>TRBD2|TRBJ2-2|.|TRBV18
CASSPTSSGSGTGELFF
TGTGCCAGCTCACCGACATCCAGCGGGAGTGGTACCGGGGAGCTGTTTTTT
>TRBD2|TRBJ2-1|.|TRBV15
CATSRSKREYGNEQFF
TGTGCCACCAGCAGATCCAAGCGGGAGTACGGCAATGAGCAGTTCTTC
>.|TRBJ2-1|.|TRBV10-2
CASQDSTYNEQFF
TGCGCCAGCCAGGACAGTACCTACAATGAGCAGTTCTTC
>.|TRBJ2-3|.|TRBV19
CASSIPGGSDTQYF
TGTGCCAGTAGTATACCTGGAGGTTCTGATACGCAGTATTTT
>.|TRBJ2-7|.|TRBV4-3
CASSQDPGFAYEQYF
TGCGCCAGCAGCCAAGACCCGGGTTTCGCCTACGAGCAGTACTTC
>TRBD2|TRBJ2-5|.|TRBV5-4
CASSGTSGLQETQYF
TGTGCCAGCAGCGGCACTAGCGGGCTACAAGAGACCCAGTACTTC
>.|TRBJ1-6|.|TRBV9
CASSVVPGNNSPLHF
TGTGCCAGCAGCGTAGTTCCGGGAAATAATTCACCCCTCCACTTT
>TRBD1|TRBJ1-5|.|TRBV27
CASSRRGLGNQPQHF
TGTGCCAGCAGTCGGAGGGGGCTAGGCAATCAGCCCCAGCATTTT
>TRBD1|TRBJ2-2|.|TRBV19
CASSTGQGVKELFF
TGTGCCAGTAGTACGGGACAGGGGGTTAAGGAGCTGTTTTTT
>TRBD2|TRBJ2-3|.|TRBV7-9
CASSLDPGLHLTDTQYF
TGTGCCAGCAGCTTAGATCCGGGACTACATCTCACAGATACGCAGTATTTT
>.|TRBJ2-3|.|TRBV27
CASRTQQEDTQYF
TGTGCCAGCAGGACGCAGCAGGAAGATACGCAGTATTTT